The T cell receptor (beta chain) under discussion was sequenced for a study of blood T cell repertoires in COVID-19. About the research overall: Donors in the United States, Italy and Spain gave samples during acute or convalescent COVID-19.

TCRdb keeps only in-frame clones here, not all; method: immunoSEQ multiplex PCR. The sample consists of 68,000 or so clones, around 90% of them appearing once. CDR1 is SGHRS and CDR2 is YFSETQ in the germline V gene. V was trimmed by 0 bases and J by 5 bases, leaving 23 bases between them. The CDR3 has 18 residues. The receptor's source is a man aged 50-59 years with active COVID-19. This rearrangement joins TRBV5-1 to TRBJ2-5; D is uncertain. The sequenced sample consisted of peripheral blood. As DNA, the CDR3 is TGCGCCAGCAGCTTGGTCCACCTACGAGTCCGCTCCGCGGAGACCCAGTACTTC. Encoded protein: CASSLVHLRVRSAETQYF.